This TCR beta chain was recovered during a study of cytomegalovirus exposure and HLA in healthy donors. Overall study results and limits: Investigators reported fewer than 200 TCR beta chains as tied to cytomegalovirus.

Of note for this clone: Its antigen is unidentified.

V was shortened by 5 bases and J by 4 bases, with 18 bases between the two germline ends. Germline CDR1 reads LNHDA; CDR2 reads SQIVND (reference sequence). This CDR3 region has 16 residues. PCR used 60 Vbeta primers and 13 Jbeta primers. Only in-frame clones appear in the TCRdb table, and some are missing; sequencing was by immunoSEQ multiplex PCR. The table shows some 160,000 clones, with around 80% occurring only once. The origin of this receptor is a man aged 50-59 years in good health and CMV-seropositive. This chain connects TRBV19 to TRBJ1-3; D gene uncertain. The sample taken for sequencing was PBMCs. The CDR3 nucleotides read TGTGCCAGTAGTCAAGCCTTAGTGTCCTCCGGAAACACCATATATTTT. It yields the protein CASSQALVSSGNTIYF.